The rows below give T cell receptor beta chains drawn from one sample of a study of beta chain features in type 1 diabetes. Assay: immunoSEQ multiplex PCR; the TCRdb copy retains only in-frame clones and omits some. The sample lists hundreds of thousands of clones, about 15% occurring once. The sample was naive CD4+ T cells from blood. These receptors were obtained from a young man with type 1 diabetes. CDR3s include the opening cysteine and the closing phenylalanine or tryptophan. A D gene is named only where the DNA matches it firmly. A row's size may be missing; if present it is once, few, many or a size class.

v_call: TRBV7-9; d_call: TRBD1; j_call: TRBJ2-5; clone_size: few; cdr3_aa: CASSRGTGSQETQYF; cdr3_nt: TGTGCCAGCAGCAGAGGGACAGGGTCGCAAGAGACCCAGTACTTC
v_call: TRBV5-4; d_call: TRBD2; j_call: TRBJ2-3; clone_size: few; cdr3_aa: CASSWTSGHSTDTQYF; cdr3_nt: TGTGCCAGCAGCTGGACTAGCGGCCATAGCACAGATACGCAGTATTTT
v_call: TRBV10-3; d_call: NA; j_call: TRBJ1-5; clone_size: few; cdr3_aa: CATTHAPYQAQHF; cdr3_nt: TGTGCCACCACACATGCACCCTATCAGGCCCAGCATTTT
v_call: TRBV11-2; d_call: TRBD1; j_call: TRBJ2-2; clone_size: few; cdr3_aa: CASSSIRPGTGGTGELFF; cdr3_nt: TGTGCCAGCAGCTCTATCCGACCCGGGACAGGGGGAACCGGGGAGCTGTTTTTT
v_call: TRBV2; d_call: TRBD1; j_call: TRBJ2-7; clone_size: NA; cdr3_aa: CASSVIQGGEQYF; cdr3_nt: TGTGCCAGCAGTGTTATACAGGGGGGCGAGCAGTACTTC
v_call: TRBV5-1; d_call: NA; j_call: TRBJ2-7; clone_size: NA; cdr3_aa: CASSSEGAWEQYF; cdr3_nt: TGCGCCAGCAGTAGCGAAGGAGCCTGGGAGCAGTACTTC
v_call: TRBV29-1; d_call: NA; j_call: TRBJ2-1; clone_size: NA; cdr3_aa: CSPFQGWDYNEQFF; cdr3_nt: TGCAGCCCGTTTCAGGGGTGGGACTACAATGAGCAGTTCTTC
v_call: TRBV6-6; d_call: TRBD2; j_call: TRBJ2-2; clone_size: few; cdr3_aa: CASSYASGRTGELFF; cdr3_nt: TGTGCCAGCAGTTATGCTAGCGGGAGGACCGGGGAGCTGTTTTTT
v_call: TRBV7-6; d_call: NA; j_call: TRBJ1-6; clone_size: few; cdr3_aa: CASSLRGSNNSPLHF; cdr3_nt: TGTGCCAGCAGCTTACGAGGGTCGAATAATTCACCCCTCCACTTT
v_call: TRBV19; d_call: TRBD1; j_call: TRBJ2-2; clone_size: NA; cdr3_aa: CASSRGQRHTGELFF; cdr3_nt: TGTGCCAGTAGTAGGGGACAGCGACACACCGGGGAGCTGTTTTTT
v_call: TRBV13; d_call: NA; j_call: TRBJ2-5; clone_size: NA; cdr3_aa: CASSLAFQETQYF; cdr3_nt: TGTGCCAGCAGCTTAGCTTTCCAAGAGACCCAGTACTTC
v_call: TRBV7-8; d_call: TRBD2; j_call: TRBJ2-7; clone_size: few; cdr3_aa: CASTGGISYEQYF; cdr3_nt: TGTGCCAGCACGGGGGGAATTTCCTACGAGCAGTACTTC
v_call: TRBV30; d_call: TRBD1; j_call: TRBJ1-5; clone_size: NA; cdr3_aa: CAWSRTGGSQPQHF; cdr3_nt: TGTGCCTGGAGTCGGACAGGGGGTTCTCAGCCCCAGCATTTT
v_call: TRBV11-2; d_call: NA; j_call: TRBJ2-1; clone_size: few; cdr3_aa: CASSLTSSSGEQFF; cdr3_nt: TGTGCCAGCAGCTTGACTAGTTCGTCGGGTGAGCAGTTCTTC
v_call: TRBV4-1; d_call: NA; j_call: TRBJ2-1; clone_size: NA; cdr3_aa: CASSQAGVKRYNEQFF; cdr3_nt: TGCGCCAGCAGCCAAGCGGGAGTCAAACGATACAATGAGCAGTTCTTC
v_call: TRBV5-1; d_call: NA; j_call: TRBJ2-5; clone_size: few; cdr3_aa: CASTRTAWTQYF; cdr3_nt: TGCGCCAGCACCAGGACAGCATGGACCCAGTACTTC